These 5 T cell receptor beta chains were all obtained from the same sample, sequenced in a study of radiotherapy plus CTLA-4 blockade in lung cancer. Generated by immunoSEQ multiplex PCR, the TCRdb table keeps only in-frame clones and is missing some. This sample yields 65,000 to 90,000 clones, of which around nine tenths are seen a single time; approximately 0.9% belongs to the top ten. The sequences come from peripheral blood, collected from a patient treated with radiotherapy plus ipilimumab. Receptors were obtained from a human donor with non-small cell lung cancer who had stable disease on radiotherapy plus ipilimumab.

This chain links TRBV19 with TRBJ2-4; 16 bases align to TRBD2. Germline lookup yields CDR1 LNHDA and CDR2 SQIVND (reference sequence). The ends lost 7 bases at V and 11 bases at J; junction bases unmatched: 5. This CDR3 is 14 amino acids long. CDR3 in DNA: TGTGCCAGTACCTCGGGGACTAGCGGGGGGGTTCAGTACTTC. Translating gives CASTSGTSGGVQYF.

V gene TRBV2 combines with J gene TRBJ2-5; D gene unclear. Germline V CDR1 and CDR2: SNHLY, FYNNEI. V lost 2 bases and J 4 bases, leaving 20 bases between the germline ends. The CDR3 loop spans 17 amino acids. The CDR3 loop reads CASSENWRNDPAETQYF. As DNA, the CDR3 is TGTGCCAGCAGTGAAAACTGGCGGAACGACCCCGCAGAGACCCAGTACTTC.

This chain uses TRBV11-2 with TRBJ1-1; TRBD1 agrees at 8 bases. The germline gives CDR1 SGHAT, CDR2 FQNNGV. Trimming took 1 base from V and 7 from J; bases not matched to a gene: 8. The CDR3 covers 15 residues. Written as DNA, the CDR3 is TGTGCCAGCAGCTTAGCTTCCGGGACAGGCGGTGAAGCTTTCTTT. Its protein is CASSLASGTGGEAFF. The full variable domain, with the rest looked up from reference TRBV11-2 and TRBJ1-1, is EAGVAQSPRYKIIEKRQSVAFWCNPISGHATLYWYQQILGQGPKLLIQFQNNGVVDDSQLPKDRFSAERLKGVDSTLKIQPAKLEDSAVYLCASSLASGTGGEAFFGQGTRLTVV.

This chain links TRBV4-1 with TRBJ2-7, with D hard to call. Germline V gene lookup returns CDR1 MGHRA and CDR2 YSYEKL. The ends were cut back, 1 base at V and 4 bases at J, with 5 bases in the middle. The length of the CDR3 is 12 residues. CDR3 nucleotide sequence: TGCGCCAGCAGCCAAGGACCTTACGAGCAGTACTTC. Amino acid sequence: CASSQGPYEQYF.

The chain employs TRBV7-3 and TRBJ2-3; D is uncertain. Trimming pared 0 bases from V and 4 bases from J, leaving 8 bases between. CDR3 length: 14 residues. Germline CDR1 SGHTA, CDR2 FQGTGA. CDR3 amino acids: CASSLTAYPDTQYF. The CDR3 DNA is TGTGCCAGCAGCTTAACAGCATACCCAGATACGCAGTATTTT.